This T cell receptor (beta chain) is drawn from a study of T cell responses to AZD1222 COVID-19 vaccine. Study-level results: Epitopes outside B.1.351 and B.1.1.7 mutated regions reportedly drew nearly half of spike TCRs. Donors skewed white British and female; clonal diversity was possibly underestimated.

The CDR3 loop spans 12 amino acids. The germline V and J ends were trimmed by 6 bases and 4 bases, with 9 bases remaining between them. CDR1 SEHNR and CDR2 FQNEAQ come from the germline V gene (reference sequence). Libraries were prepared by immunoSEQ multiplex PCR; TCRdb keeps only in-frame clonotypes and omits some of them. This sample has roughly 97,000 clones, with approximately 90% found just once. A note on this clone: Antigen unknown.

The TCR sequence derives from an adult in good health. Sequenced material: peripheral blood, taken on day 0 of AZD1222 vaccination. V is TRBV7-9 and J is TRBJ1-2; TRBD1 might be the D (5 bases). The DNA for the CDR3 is TGTGCCAGCAGGGGGGAGGTCTATGGCTACACCTTC. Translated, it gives CASRGEVYGYTF.